The text below deals with one TCR beta chain. The sample is drawn from a study of CD8 T cells in Susac syndrome. When the RNA was reverse transcribed, random hexamers were used with an input of about 0.5 to 1 ug. Across 54 Vbeta and 13 Jbeta, immunoSEQ multiplex PCR amplified TCR beta CDR3. TCRdb analysed the immunoSEQ multiplex PCR reads with MiXCR anew, one entry per CDR3 protein. The sample records about 150,000 distinct CDR3 sequences, around 96% being singletons. Germline CDR1 and CDR2: KGHDR and SFDVKD. V shed 5 bases and J 4 bases; nucleotides not matched to a gene: 3. This CDR3 has 14 residues.

Sequencing was performed on CD4+ T cells from PBMCs. The sequence was collected from a human donor with multiple sclerosis. This chain uses TRBV24-1 with TRBJ1-2; 10 bases are shared with TRBD1. CDR3 in amino acids: CATSARQGAYGYTF. For the CDR3, the DNA is TGTGCCACCAGTGCAAGACAGGGGGCCTATGGCTACACCTTC.